The 32 T cell receptor beta chains below come from one sample, sequenced in a study of blood T cell repertoires in COVID-19 (TCRdb year 2020). The library was generated by the immunoSEQ multiplex PCR assay. TCRdb limited this immuneACCESS table to in-frame rearrangements with V and J called. A share of clones is missing; checked studies link under half to unresolved V genes, and the rest is unexplained. The sample table holds about 200,000 clones, of which roughly 89% were seen once. Roughly 4% of the sample belongs to the ten largest clones. Material for sequencing was PBMCs or T cells enriched from blood (not recorded which). These receptors all come from a woman aged 25 to 45 with acute COVID-19.

V and J are TRBV9 and TRBJ1-1, with 9 bases lining up with TRBD1. The V and J ends lost 0 bases and 5 bases, in that order; junction bases with no gene match: 2. This CDR3 has 14 amino acids. CDR1 is SGDLS and CDR2 is YYNGEE in the germline V gene. The CDR3 loop reads CASSVETGGTEAFF. The CDR3 DNA reads as TGTGCCAGCAGCGTAGAGACAGGGGGAACTGAAGCTTTCTTT.

This rearrangement joins TRBV28 to TRBJ2-7; 8 bases agree with TRBD2. J lost 4 bases, V lost 5 bases, and 7 bases had no gene match. CDR1 and CDR2 (germline): MDHEN, SYDVKM. This CDR3 is 14 amino acids long. The CDR3 DNA is TGTGCCAGCAGTCCCCGACTAGCGTCTTACGAGCAGTACTTC. This translates into CASSPRLASYEQYF.

The chain recombines TRBV6-4 with TRBJ1-2; 10 nucleotides agree with TRBD1. The germline V gene encodes CDR1 MRHNA and CDR2 SNTAGT. V trimming: 2 bases; J trimming: 8 bases; junction bases outside the gene matches: 8. The CDR3 covers 15 residues. The CDR3 is CASSDLGTGVDGYTF. The DNA for the CDR3 is TGTGCCAGCAGTGACCTGGGGACAGGGGTTGACGGCTACACCTTC.

The chain employs TRBV18 and TRBJ2-7; TRBD1 might be the D (6 bases). CDR3 size: 13 residues. The germline V gene has CDR1 KGHSH and CDR2 LQKENI. V lost 4 bases, J lost 1 base, and 8 bases lay in between. CDR3: CASSLQGSYEQYF. Written as DNA, the CDR3 is TGTGCCAGCTCACTACAGGGATCCTACGAGCAGTACTTC.

The chain couples TRBV7-9 to TRBJ2-1; TRBD2 is a possible D gene (6 bases). V was cut by 5 bases and J by 4 bases, with 12 bases left in between. Germline lookup yields CDR1 SEHNR and CDR2 FQNEAQ (reference sequence). This CDR3 spans 14 amino acids. CDR3 residues: CASSPTGLYNEQFF. The DNA for the CDR3 is TGTGCCAGCAGCCCCACGGGACTTTACAATGAGCAGTTCTTC.

The chain is built from TRBV7-3 and TRBJ2-2, with TRBD1 identical over 10 bases. The CDR3 has 17 amino acids. Germline V gene sequence: CDR1 SGHTA, CDR2 FQGTGA. The junction had 6 bases not matched to a gene; V was cut back by 5 bases and J by 0 bases. The CDR3 here is CASSQRTGGPNTGELFF. As DNA, the CDR3 is TGTGCCAGCAGCCAGAGGACAGGGGGACCGAACACCGGGGAGCTGTTTTTT.

V usage is TRBV30 and J usage is TRBJ2-3, with 9 bases matching TRBD2. Germline CDR1 reads GTSNPN; CDR2 reads SVGIG (reference sequence). The CDR3 is 17 amino acids. Trimming cost V 0 bases and J 1 base; bases outside gene matches: 8. The CDR3 sequence is CAWSVAGLAGRTDTQYF. In nucleotides, the CDR3 is TGTGCCTGGAGTGTAGCGGGCCTAGCGGGGCGCACAGATACGCAGTATTTT.

The chain links TRBV18 to TRBJ2-3; no reliable D call. Germline V gene data show CDR1 as KGHSH and CDR2 as LQKENI. This CDR3 has 13 amino acids. Trimming took off 6 bases at V and 1 base at J, with 8 bases between the two ends. The CDR3 is CASSPTGTDTQYF. In DNA form, the CDR3 reads TGTGCCAGCTCCCCTACAGGCACAGATACGCAGTATTTT.

The gene calls are TRBV4-3 and TRBJ2-4, with unresolved D. Germline V gene data show CDR1 as LGHNA and CDR2 as YSLEER. Trimming removed 1 base from V and 0 bases from J, with 13 bases in between. This CDR3 has 17 amino acids. The CDR3 nucleotides read TGCGCCAGCAGCCAAGGAGTAGCAGAGCTAGCCAAAAACATTCAGTACTTC. This codes for CASSQGVAELAKNIQYF.

V usage is TRBV19 and J usage is TRBJ1-5; a weak D match, TRBD1 (6 bases). Germline-derived CDR1 and CDR2 are LNHDA and SQIVND (reference sequence). CDR3 size: 16 residues. Trimming pared 2 bases from V and 1 base from J, leaving 12 bases between. For the CDR3, the DNA is TGTGCCAGTAGTATACGCAGGGGATTGAGCAATCAGCCCCAGCATTTT. Its translation is CASSIRRGLSNQPQHF.

The chain uses TRBV7-2 and TRBJ2-7; no definite D call. The V and J ends lost 4 bases and 2 bases respectively, with 15 bases between them. CDR3 length: 15 residues. Germline V gene sequence: CDR1 SGHTA, CDR2 FQGNSA. The CDR3: CASSSAERLTYEQYF. In nucleotides, the CDR3 is TGTGCCAGCAGCTCCGCCGAACGGTTGACCTACGAGCAGTACTTC.

The chain joins TRBV6-5 to TRBJ1-5; TRBD1 aligns across 10 bases. J was trimmed by 3 bases and V by 6 bases; bases with no gene match: 5. Germline V gene sequence: CDR1 MNHEY, CDR2 SVGAGI. The CDR3 contains 15 residues. CDR3 DNA: TGTGCCAGCAGATCAGGACAGGGGGACAATCAGCCCCAGCATTTT. Its protein product is CASRSGQGDNQPQHF.

The CDR3 DNA reads as TGTGCCTGGATCCCCCGTAGGGCGGGCTTCTACGAGCAGTACTTC. Protein sequence: CAWIPRRAGFYEQYF. The rearrangement uses TRBV30 and TRBJ2-7; maybe TRBD2 (5 bases). With 4 bases removed from V and 3 bases from J, the gap between germline ends came to 19 bases. Germline CDR1 is GTSNPN and CDR2 is SVGIG (reference sequence). CDR3 length equals 15 residues.

The CDR3 DNA reads TGTGCCAGCAGCTTACGGGGTCTTGTAGGCTATGGCTACACCTTC. Residues: CASSLRGLVGYGYTF. The rearrangement joins TRBV13 to TRBJ1-2; D remains ambiguous. The CDR3 totals 15 residues. Trimming took 2 bases from V and 4 from J, leaving 14 bases between them. Germline-derived CDR1 and CDR2 are PRHDT and FYEKMQ (reference sequence).

The V and J genes are TRBV27 and TRBJ1-4; D may be TRBD1 (6 bases). CDR3 length: 14 amino acids. CDR1 is MNHEY, CDR2 SMNVEV, per germline (reference sequence). The V gene lost 5 bases and the J gene lost 5 bases, with 12 bases spanning the gap. The CDR3 bases are TGTGCCAGCAGTGCGGGGGACAACAATGAAAAACTGTTTTTT. Amino acids: CASSAGDNNEKLFF.

This clone was counted a few times. V is TRBV2 and J is TRBJ1-5; weak D call: TRBD1 (5 bases). Germline V gene sequence: CDR1 SNHLY, CDR2 FYNNEI. The CDR3 length is 14 residues. V dropped 6 bases and J dropped 2 bases, with 11 bases sitting between them. The CDR3 DNA follows: TGTGCCAGCAGCAAAGACAGTGGCAATCAGCCCCAGCATTTT. The encoded protein is CASSKDSGNQPQHF.

CDR3 sequence (DNA): TGTGCCAGCAGCCCAGGACTAGCGGGGGGGAACACCGGGGAGCTGTTTTTT. This codes for CASSPGLAGGNTGELFF. The V call is TRBV2, the J call TRBJ2-2; the match to TRBD2 covers 14 bases. The germline gives CDR1 SNHLY, CDR2 FYNNEI. V gave up 6 bases and J gave up 1 base; unmatched junction bases: 4. The CDR3 has 17 residues.

The V gene is TRBV5-1, the J gene TRBJ1-6, with D maybe TRBD1 (6 bases). V was trimmed by 0 bases and J by 10 bases, leaving 20 bases between them. CDR3 length: 17 amino acids. CDR1 SGHRS and CDR2 YFSETQ come from the germline V gene. The CDR3 spells CASSLAPPDSLRSPLHF. Written as DNA, the CDR3 is TGCGCCAGCAGCTTGGCCCCACCGGACAGTCTACGGTCACCCCTCCACTTT.

This chain links TRBV7-9 with TRBJ2-1; 7 bases match TRBD1. Germline CDR1 SEHNR, CDR2 FQNEAQ (reference sequence). Trimming cost V 4 bases and J 2 bases; bases outside gene matches: 8. The CDR3 totals 16 residues. The CDR3 sequence: CASSSMDRTTYNEQFF. Written as DNA, the CDR3 is TGTGCCAGCAGCTCCATGGACAGGACAACCTACAATGAGCAGTTCTTC.

The rearrangement links TRBV5-4 to TRBJ2-5, with D perhaps TRBD1 (5 bases). CDR1 and CDR2 from the germline V gene are SGHNT and YYREEE (reference sequence). The ends were cut back, 3 bases at V and 1 base at J, with 7 bases in the middle. The CDR3 spans 13 residues. The CDR3 region has the DNA TGTGCCAGCAGCTGGACAATCCAAGAGACCCAGTACTTC. As protein: CASSWTIQETQYF. The full variable domain, with the rest looked up from reference TRBV5-4 and TRBJ2-5, is ETGVTQSPTHLIKTRGQQVTLRCSSQSGHNTVSWYQQALGQGPQFIFQYYREEENGRGNFPPRFSGLQFPNYSSELNVNALELDDSALYLCASSWTIQETQYFGPGTRLLVL.

The V call is TRBV7-9, the J call TRBJ2-3; 8 bases align to TRBD1. The CDR3 consists of 14 residues. Germline V gene lookup returns CDR1 SEHNR and CDR2 FQNEAQ (reference sequence). J gave up 2 bases and V 6 bases, and 4 bases lay outside the gene matches. The CDR3 protein is CASRGDRFTDTQYF. CDR3 bases: TGTGCCAGCAGGGGGGACAGGTTCACAGATACGCAGTATTTT.

The rearrangement uses TRBV6-6 and TRBJ2-7; TRBD1 matches 10 bases. J lost 5 bases, V lost 4 bases, and 11 bases had no gene match. The CDR3 sequence is 16 residues long. Germline-derived CDR1 and CDR2 are MNHNY and SVGAGI (reference sequence). The CDR3: CASSFSRDRGENEQYF. CDR3 DNA: TGTGCCAGCAGTTTCTCCCGGGACAGGGGTGAGAACGAGCAGTACTTC.

The chain links TRBV7-9 to TRBJ1-1, with 8 bases identical to TRBD1. The CDR3 is made up of 13 amino acids. Germline V lookup: CDR1 SEHNR, CDR2 FQNEAQ (reference sequence). V trimming: 3 bases; J trimming: 4 bases; junction bases outside the gene matches: 1. CDR3 in amino acids: CASSLTGATEAFF. Here the CDR3 DNA reads TGTGCCAGCAGCTTGACAGGGGCCACTGAAGCTTTCTTT.

The CDR3 loop reads CASSSRGTLYEQFF. As DNA, the CDR3 is TGTGCCAGCAGCTCGCGGGGGACGCTCTACGAGCAGTTCTTC. The chain recombines TRBV11-2 with TRBJ2-1; 7 positions match TRBD2. CDR3 length: 14 amino acids. Germline V gives CDR1 SGHAT, CDR2 FQNNGV. J was trimmed by 10 bases and V by 4 bases; bases with no gene match: 10.

V gene TRBV13 combines with J gene TRBJ2-7, with TRBD1 identical over 8 bases. V trimming: 5 bases; J trimming: 4 bases; junction bases outside the gene matches: 16. This CDR3 is built from 17 residues. Germline V gene sequence: CDR1 PRHDT, CDR2 FYEKMQ (reference sequence). CDR3: CASSLRDRSLSLYEQYF. For the CDR3, the DNA is TGTGCCAGCAGCCTGAGGGACAGGTCCCTTTCGCTTTACGAGCAGTACTTC.

The chain has TRBV10-1 and TRBJ2-1, with 7 bases aligning to TRBD1. The CDR3 runs 15 residues. CDR1 and CDR2 from the germline V gene are WNHNN and SYGVQD (reference sequence). V lost 6 bases and J lost 3; bases outside the gene matches: 8. DNA of the CDR3: TGCGCCAGCAGCAAAACAGGGGAAGGCTACAATGAGCAGTTCTTC. It encodes CASSKTGEGYNEQFF.

The table lists this clone with a count of one. The chain recombines TRBV30 with TRBJ1-2; D ambiguous. Trimming took 0 bases from V and 2 from J, leaving 10 bases between them. The CDR3 extends over 14 amino acids. Germline CDR1 and CDR2: GTSNPN and SVGIG (reference sequence). CDR3 loop: CAWSVAGGNYGYTF. The CDR3 coding sequence is TGTGCCTGGAGTGTAGCAGGCGGGAACTATGGCTACACCTTC.

This chain connects TRBV10-2 to TRBJ1-1; D is perhaps TRBD1 (5 bases). Deletions cut 10 bases from V and 3 bases from J, with 15 bases between. The CDR3 spans 13 residues. Germline CDR1 is WSHSY and CDR2 is SAAADI. For the CDR3, the DNA is TGCGCCACCGGGAGGGGCTGGGACACTGAAGCTTTCTTT. Protein product: CATGRGWDTEAFF.

The rearrangement joins TRBV7-2 to TRBJ1-5; 8 bases match TRBD1. This CDR3 has 14 residues. Germline V CDR1 and CDR2: SGHTA, FQGNSA. Losses at the gene ends were 4 bases for V and 3 bases for J; bases not matched to a gene: 2. The DNA of the CDR3 is TGTGCCAGCAGCTCGACAGGGGTCAATCAGCCCCAGCATTTT. Residues: CASSSTGVNQPQHF.

V usage is TRBV6-5 and J usage is TRBJ1-3; 7 bases are a match to TRBD1. Germline V gives CDR1 MNHEY, CDR2 SVGAGI. The CDR3 runs 15 residues. V shed 5 bases and J 2 bases; nucleotides not matched to a gene: 6. This chain's CDR3 is CASSNYRGAGNTIYF. CDR3 in DNA: TGTGCCAGCAGTAACTACAGGGGCGCTGGAAACACCATATATTTT.

The gene calls are TRBV6-5 and TRBJ1-1; 8 bases fit TRBD1. This CDR3 has 13 residues. From germline, CDR1 is MNHEY and CDR2 SVGAGI. The J segment lost 4 bases and the V segment lost 6 bases, leaving 4 bases of the junction unmatched. CDR3 protein: CASRPGQATEAFF. The CDR3 bases are TGTGCCAGCAGGCCGGGACAGGCCACTGAAGCTTTCTTT.

The chain has TRBV20-1 and TRBJ2-3; D remains unclear. The germline V gene has CDR1 DFQATT and CDR2 SNEGSKA (reference sequence). The V and J ends lost 3 bases and 6 bases respectively, with 7 bases between them. This CDR3 region has 11 residues. The CDR3, as DNA: TGCAGTGCTAGCGGTAGTGATACGCAGTATTTT. Protein product: CSASGSDTQYF.